These T cell receptor beta chains were read from a single sample in a study of Ad26.COV2.S vaccination and SARS-CoV-2 variants. Libraries were prepared by immunoSEQ multiplex PCR; TCRdb keeps only in-frame clonotypes and omits some of them. The table has roughly 300,000 clones, 88% seen once. Sequences were derived from peripheral blood, sampled in a trial of Ad26.COV2.S vaccine versus placebo. The receptor source for this set is a person aged 18-65 years who received the Ad26.COV2.S COVID-19 vaccine or a placebo. Each CDR3 is given without its conserved first and last residue. Only some rows state a clone size, as once, few, many or a class for expanded clones.

V	size	CDR3
TRBV6-2/TRBV6-3	once	ASSYRGEMNTEAF
TRBV6-5	-	ASSYARGGYEQY
TRBV9	once	ASSVAQSTDTQY
TRBV24-1	-	ATSENTGGIHSDTQY
TRBV28	-	ASVKLQVNTEAF
TRBV6-4	-	ASSVEGGTEAF
TRBV5-6	-	ASSWGSGGRGSEQF
TRBV15	-	ATSGRTSDYEQY
TRBV27	-	ASSLQGNYGYT
TRBV7-9	few	ASSPTGMVANYGYT
TRBV19	-	ASSISRQGATQY
TRBV29-1	-	SVGRTGTTGELF
TRBV30	-	AWSPPPVLGTGELF
TRBV7-2	-	ASSLVRASDLLGHEQY
TRBV10-3	-	AIGSSSLYNEQF
TRBV30	-	AWSVQGDTQY
TRBV9	-	ASSGGGLAGGNSYEQY
TRBV5-6	-	ASSFEGSSNQPQH
TRBV3-1/TRBV3-2	-	ASSHVDSRHSPLH
TRBV3-1/TRBV3-2	-	ASSLSTELYGYT
TRBV19	-	ASSELGGGPQH
TRBV2	-	ASRTDRGREDTQY
TRBV5-1	-	ASSGTGAVAKNIQY
TRBV15	-	ATSRGAAVETQY
TRBV9	-	ASSEGRTNEKLF
TRBV10-3	-	AISELAGYPTYEQY
TRBV11-2	-	ASSFPIAGARYEQY
TRBV9	-	ASSRRGTNTGELF
TRBV18	once	ASSPPQGSPTPGELF
TRBV13	-	ASSLSSPRVF
TRBV12-3/TRBV12-4	-	ASSFGSPLH
TRBV9	few	ASSEPGAYEQY
TRBV29-1	-	SVVLSPQGNQPQH
TRBV7-2	once	ASSLRRLTEAF
TRBV4-3	once	ASSQDPTGGVSPLH
TRBV28	-	ASSLVVRPFDQY
TRBV30	few	AWSVFSSYEQY
TRBV7-2	-	ASSLVPGLRSGANVLT
TRBV28	-	ASRDSNYGYT
TRBV4-3	-	ASSQVGDSGANVLT
TRBV6-6	-	ANAFGKDQPQH
TRBV18	-	ASSPQGQGSEPQH